The 9 T cell receptor beta chains below all came from one sample that was sequenced in a study of metastatic and nonmetastatic thyroid tumors. Via MiXCR, TCRdb re-called the PCR reads. The table includes over 55,000 clones, less than 30% detected once. Among the patients, none had received any treatment before thyroid surgery. The specimen sequenced was blood. Every receptor here comes from a female donor with papillary thyroid cancer or a benign thyroid nodule (not recorded which). Some clones in this sample may be carry-over from other donors' samples.

This chain connects TRBV11-1 to TRBJ2-7; 9 nucleotides line up with TRBD2. The CDR3 loop spans 16 amino acids. Germline lookup yields CDR1 SGHAT and CDR2 FQDESV (reference sequence). V shed 9 bases and J 3 bases; nucleotides not matched to a gene: 15. CDR3 amino acids: CASSPPGPSGVYEQYF. In DNA form, the CDR3 reads TGTGCCAGTAGCCCCCCCGGCCCTAGCGGGGTCTACGAGCAGTACTTC. The variable domain in full, with the rest retrieved from reference TRBV11-1 and TRBJ2-7, is EAEVAQSPRYKITEKSQAVAFWCDPISGHATLYWYRQILGQGPELLVQFQDESVVDDSQLPKDRFSAERLKGVDSTLKIQPAELGDSAMYLCASSPPGPSGVYEQYFGPGTRLTVT.

The chain uses TRBV6-5 and TRBJ2-1; 13 positions agree with TRBD2. The germline gives CDR1 MNHEY, CDR2 SVGAGI. Losses at the gene ends were 6 bases for V and 10 bases for J; bases not matched to a gene: 15. This CDR3 contains 17 residues. The CDR3: CASRATPGLAGVEEQFF. The CDR3 DNA follows: TGTGCCAGCAGAGCCACCCCTGGACTAGCGGGAGTAGAGGAGCAGTTCTTC.

This clone was detected only a few times. The CDR3: CASSFNRPTSEAFF. The CDR3 bases are TGTGCCAGCAGTTTCAACCGACCTACAAGCGAAGCTTTCTTT. The gene calls are TRBV12-3 or TRBV12-4 and TRBJ1-1; no clear D. The CDR3 is 14 amino acids. The germline V and J ends were trimmed by 3 bases and 8 bases, with 16 bases remaining between them.

V and J are TRBV19 and TRBJ2-2; TRBD2 agrees at 7 bases. This CDR3 is 14 amino acids long. CDR1 and CDR2 from the germline V gene are LNHDA and SQIVND (reference sequence). The V and J ends lost 5 bases and 6 bases, in that order; junction bases with no gene match: 6. The DNA of the CDR3 is TGTGCCAGTAGTCCCGGACTAGTTTCCGGGGAGCTGTTTTTT. The encoded protein is CASSPGLVSGELFF.

The rearrangement uses TRBV7-3 and TRBJ1-1; TRBD1 might be the D (6 bases). Germline V lookup: CDR1 SGHTA, CDR2 FQGTGA. This CDR3 spans 14 amino acids. The V end lost 2 bases, the J end lost 1 base, and 8 bases lay between the germline ends. CDR3 residues: CASSLSGENTEAFF. The DNA of the CDR3 is TGTGCCAGCAGCTTATCAGGGGAGAACACTGAAGCTTTCTTT.

This chain joins TRBV9 and TRBJ1-5; D may be TRBD1 (5 bases). Deletions cut 3 bases from V and 5 bases from J, with 18 bases between. Germline CDR1 is SGDLS and CDR2 is YYNGEE. CDR3 length equals 16 residues. CDR3 sequence (DNA): TGTGCCAGCAGCGCCGGGGCGGGGGGTACGGATCAGCCCCAGCATTTT. Residues: CASSAGAGGTDQPQHF.

This chain joins TRBV7-6 and TRBJ2-5; D is unresolved. V was pared by 3 bases and J by 5 bases, with 13 bases between. The CDR3 is made up of 14 amino acids. Germline CDR1 SGHVS, CDR2 FNYEAQ. The CDR3 nucleotides are TGTGCCAGCAGCTTTGGAGCAGGAAGCGAGACCCAGTACTTC. As protein: CASSFGAGSETQYF.

This clone has more than one count but fewer than ten. The chain combines TRBV6-1 with TRBJ1-6; weak D call: TRBD1 (5 bases). Trimming stripped 6 bases from V and 10 bases from J, with 16 bases between. The germline gives CDR1 MNHNS, CDR2 SASEGT. The length of the CDR3 is 14 residues. In DNA, the CDR3 is TGTGCCAGCAGGCTAGGGGATTTGGCCTCACCCCTCCACTTT. This encodes CASRLGDLASPLHF.

In this sample, this clone turned up a few times. This chain connects TRBV30 to TRBJ1-5; TRBD1 matches 8 bases. The ends lost 3 bases at V and 7 bases at J; junction bases unmatched: 11. Looked up from germline, CDR1 is GTSNPN and CDR2 is SVGIG (reference sequence). CDR3 length: 15 residues. The CDR3 nucleotides are TGTGCCTGGAGCGGACAGGGCGGGGGAGGACAGCCCCAGCATTTT. Protein sequence: CAWSGQGGGGQPQHF. The variable domain in full, completed from reference TRBV30 and TRBJ1-5, reads SQTIHQWPATLVQPVGSPLSLECTVEGTSNPNLYWYRQAAGRGLQLLFYSVGIGQISSEVPQNLSASRPQDRQFILSSKKLLLSDSGFYLCAWSGQGGGGQPQHFGDGTRLSIL.